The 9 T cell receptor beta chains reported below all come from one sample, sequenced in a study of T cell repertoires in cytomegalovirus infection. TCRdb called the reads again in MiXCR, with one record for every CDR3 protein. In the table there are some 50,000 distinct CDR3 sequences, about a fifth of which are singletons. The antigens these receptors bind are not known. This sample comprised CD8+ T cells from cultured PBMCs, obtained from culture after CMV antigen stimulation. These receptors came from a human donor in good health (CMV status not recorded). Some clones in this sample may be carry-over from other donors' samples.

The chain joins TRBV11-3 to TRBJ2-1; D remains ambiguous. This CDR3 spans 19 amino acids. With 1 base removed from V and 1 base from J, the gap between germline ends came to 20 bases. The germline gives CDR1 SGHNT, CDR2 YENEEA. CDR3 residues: CASSLARLDTTQSYNEQFF. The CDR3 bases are TGTGCCAGCAGCTTAGCCCGCTTAGACACAACTCAATCCTACAATGAGCAGTTCTTC.

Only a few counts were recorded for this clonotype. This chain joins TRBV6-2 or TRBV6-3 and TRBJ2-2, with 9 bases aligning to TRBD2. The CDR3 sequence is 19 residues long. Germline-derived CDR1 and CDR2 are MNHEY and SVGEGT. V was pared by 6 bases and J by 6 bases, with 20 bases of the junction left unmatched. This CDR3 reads CASSTGGLMRKREAGELFF. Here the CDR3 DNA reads TGTGCCAGCAGCACGGGAGGGTTAATGAGGAAGCGGGAGGCCGGGGAGCTGTTTTTT.

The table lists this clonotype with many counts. CDR3 in DNA: TGTGCCAGCAGCTTAATCCAGGAGAGGAACACTGAAGCTTTCTTT. This sequence encodes CASSLIQERNTEAFF. V is TRBV7-2 and J is TRBJ1-1, with D uncertain. V lost 2 bases to trimming and J lost 1 base, with 11 bases between them. Per the germline V gene, CDR1 is SGHTA and CDR2 is FQGNSA. This CDR3 contains 15 residues.

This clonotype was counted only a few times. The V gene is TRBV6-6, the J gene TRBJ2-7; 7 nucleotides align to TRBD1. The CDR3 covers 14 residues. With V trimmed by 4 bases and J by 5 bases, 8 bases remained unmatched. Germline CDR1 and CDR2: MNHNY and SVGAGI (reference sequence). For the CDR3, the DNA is TGTGCCAGCAGTTCAGGGGGTCACATCAACGAGCAGTACTTC. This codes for CASSSGGHINEQYF.

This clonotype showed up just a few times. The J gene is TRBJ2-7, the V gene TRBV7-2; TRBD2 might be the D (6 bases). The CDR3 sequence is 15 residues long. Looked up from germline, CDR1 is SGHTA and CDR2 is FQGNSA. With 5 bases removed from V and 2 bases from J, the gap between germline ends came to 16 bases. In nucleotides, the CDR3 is TGTGCCAGCAGCGGTAAACCGGGACTTGCCTACGAGCAGTACTTC. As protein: CASSGKPGLAYEQYF.

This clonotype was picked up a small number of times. CDR3 in DNA: TGTGCCAGCAGTTACTTCTCCAGCCCGAAGCCCCAGCATTTT. This codes for CASSYFSSPKPQHF. The rearrangement links TRBV6-2 or TRBV6-3 to TRBJ1-5; the D is unclear. CDR3 size: 14 residues. Trimming shortened V by 1 base and J by 8 bases, and 12 bases separated the two germline ends. Germline CDR1 and CDR2: MNHEY and SVGEGT.

CDR3 region: CASSHGANYEQYF. In nucleotides, the CDR3 is TGTGCCAGCAGCCATGGGGCCAACTACGAGCAGTACTTC. The gene calls are TRBV7-2 and TRBJ2-7; D perhaps matches TRBD1 (5 bases). V shed 5 bases and J shed 3 bases, with 11 bases lying between them. The CDR3 length is 13 residues. The germline gives CDR1 SGHTA, CDR2 FQGNSA.

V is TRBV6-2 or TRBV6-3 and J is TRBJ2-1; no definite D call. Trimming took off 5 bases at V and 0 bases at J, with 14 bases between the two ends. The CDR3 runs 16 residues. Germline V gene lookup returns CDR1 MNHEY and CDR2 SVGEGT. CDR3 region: CASSRLTGSSYNEQFF. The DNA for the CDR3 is TGTGCCAGCAGTCGACTTACTGGCAGCTCCTACAATGAGCAGTTCTTC.

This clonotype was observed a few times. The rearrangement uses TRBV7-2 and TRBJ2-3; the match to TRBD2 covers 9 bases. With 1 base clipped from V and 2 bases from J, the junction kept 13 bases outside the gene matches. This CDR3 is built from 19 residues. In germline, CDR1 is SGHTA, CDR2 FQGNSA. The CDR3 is CASSLVGLGSGRPTDTQYF. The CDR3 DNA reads TGTGCCAGCAGCTTAGTAGGGCTGGGTAGCGGGAGACCCACAGATACGCAGTATTTT.